This T cell receptor beta chain was recovered during a study of shared clonotypes between healthy human individuals. The method was immunoSEQ multiplex PCR; TCRdb's version includes in-frame clones alone and lacks a portion of them. The sample holds roughly 2.6 million clones, over 85% seen once. Trimming took 4 bases from V and 4 from J, leaving 12 bases between them. This CDR3 region has 14 residues. Per germline, CDR1 SGHKS and CDR2 YYEKEE (reference sequence). This receptor was obtained from a man aged 18 to 35 in good health. Sequenced input: naive CD4+ T cells sorted from blood. As to subset: CD45RA+ positively selected. The chain is built from TRBV5-5 and TRBJ1-5; no clear D gene. CDR3 coding DNA: TGTGCCAGCAGCCTGCTGGGTGGGAATCAGCCCCAGCATTTT. It is translated as CASSLLGGNQPQHF.